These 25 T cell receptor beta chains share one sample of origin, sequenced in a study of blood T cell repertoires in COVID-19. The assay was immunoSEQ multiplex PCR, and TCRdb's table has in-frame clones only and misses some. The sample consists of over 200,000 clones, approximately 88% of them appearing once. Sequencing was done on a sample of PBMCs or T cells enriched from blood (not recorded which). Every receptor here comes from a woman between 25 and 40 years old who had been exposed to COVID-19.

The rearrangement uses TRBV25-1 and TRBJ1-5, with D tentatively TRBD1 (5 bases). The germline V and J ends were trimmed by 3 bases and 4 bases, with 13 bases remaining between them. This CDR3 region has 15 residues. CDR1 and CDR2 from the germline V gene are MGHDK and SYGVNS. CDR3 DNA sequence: TGTGCCAGCAGTGAGGGAAGGGGCCCAAATCAGCCCCAGCATTTT. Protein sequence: CASSEGRGPNQPQHF. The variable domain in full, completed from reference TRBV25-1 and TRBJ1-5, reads EADIYQTPRYLVIGTGKKITLECSQTMGHDKMYWYQQDPGMELHLIHYSYGVNSTEKGDLSSESTVSRIRTEHFPLTLESARPSHTSQYLCASSEGRGPNQPQHFGDGTRLSIL.

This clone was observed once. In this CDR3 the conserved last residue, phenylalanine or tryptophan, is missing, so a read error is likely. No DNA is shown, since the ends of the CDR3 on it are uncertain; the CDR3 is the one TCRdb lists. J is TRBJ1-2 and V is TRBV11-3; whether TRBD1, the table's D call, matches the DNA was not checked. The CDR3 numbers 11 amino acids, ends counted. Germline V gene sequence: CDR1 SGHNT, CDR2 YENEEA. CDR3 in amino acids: CASSLDRRQKG.

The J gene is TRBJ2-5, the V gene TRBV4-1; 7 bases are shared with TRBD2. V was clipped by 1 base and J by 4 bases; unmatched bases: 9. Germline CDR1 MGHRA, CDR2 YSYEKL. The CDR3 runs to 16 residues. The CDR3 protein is CASSQVRLGGGETQYF. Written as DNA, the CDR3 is TGCGCCAGCAGCCAAGTACGACTAGGCGGGGGAGAGACCCAGTACTTC.

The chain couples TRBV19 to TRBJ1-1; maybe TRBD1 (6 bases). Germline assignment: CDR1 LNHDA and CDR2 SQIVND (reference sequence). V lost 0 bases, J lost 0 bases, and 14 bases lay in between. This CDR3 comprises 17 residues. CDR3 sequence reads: CASSIDPGQILNTEAFF. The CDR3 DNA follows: TGTGCCAGTAGTATAGATCCCGGACAGATCCTGAACACTGAAGCTTTCTTT.

CDR3 residues: CASSRTSGSAYNEQFF. The CDR3 DNA is TGTGCCAGCAGCCGTACTAGCGGGAGTGCCTACAATGAGCAGTTCTTC. The chain links TRBV9 to TRBJ2-1; TRBD2 agrees at 11 bases. Germline values: CDR1 SGDLS, CDR2 YYNGEE. The CDR3 runs 16 residues. J lost 2 bases, V lost 4 bases, and 5 bases had no gene match.

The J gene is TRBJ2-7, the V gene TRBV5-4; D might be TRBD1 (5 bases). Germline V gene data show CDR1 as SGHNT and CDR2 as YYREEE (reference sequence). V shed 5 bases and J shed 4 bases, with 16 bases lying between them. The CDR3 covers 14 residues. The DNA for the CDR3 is TGTGCCAGCAGGAACGAAGGGTCAGGGTACGAGCAGTACTTC. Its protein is CASRNEGSGYEQYF.

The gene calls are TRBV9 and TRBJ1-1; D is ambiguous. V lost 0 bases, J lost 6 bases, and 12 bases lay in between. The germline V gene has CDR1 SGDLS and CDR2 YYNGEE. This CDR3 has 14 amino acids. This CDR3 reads CASSVGAAGAEAFF. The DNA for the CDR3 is TGTGCCAGCAGCGTAGGGGCGGCCGGGGCTGAAGCTTTCTTT.

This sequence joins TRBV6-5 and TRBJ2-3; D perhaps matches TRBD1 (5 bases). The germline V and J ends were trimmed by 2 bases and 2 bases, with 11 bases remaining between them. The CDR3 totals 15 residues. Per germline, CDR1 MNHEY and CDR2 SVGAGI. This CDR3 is CASSYHNRFTDTQYF. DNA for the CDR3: TGTGCCAGCAGTTACCATAACAGGTTCACAGATACGCAGTATTTT.

CDR3 residues: CASSIGVAGYGYTF. DNA of the CDR3: TGTGCCAGTAGTATCGGGGTAGCCGGGTATGGCTACACCTTC. The V gene is TRBV19, the J gene TRBJ1-2; D gene ambiguous. Germline V gene lookup returns CDR1 LNHDA and CDR2 SQIVND (reference sequence). Trimming took 3 bases from V and 5 from J, leaving 13 bases between them. This CDR3 is 14 amino acids long.

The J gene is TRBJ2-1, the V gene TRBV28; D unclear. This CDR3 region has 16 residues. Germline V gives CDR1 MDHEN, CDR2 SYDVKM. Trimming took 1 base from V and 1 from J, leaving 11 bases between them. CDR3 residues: CASSLSRVESYNEQFF. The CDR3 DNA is TGTGCCAGCAGTTTATCCCGGGTAGAGTCCTACAATGAGCAGTTCTTC.

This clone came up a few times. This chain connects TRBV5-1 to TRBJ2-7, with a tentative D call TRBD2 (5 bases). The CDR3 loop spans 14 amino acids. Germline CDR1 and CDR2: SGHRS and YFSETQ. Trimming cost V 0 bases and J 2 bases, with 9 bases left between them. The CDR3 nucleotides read TGCGCCAGCAGCTTGGGGACTTCTACCTACGAGCAGTACTTC. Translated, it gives CASSLGTSTYEQYF.

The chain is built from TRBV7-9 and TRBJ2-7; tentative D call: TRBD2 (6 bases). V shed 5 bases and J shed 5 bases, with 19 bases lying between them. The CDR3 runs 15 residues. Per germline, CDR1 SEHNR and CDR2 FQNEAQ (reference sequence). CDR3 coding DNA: TGTGCCAGCAGCCTCGCTTGGGGCAGGGAGGACGAGCAGTACTTC. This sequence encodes CASSLAWGREDEQYF.

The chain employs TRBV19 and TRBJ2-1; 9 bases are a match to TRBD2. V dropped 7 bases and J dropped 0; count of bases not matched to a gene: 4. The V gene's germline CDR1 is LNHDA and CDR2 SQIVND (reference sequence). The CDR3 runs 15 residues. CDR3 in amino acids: CASTHSGSSYNEQFF. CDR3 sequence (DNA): TGTGCCAGTACCCATAGCGGGAGCTCCTACAATGAGCAGTTCTTC.

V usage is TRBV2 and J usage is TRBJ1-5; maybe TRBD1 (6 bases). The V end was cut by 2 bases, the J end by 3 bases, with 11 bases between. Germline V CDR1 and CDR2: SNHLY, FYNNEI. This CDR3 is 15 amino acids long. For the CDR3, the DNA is TGTGCCAGCAGTGAACGGACAGCAGCCAATCAGCCCCAGCATTTT. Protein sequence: CASSERTAANQPQHF.

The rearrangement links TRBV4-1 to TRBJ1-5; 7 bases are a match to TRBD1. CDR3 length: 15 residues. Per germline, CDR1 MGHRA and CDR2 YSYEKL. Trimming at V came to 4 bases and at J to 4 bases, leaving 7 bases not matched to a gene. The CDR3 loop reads CASSLRDSWNQPQHF. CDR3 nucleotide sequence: TGCGCCAGCAGCCTCCGGGACAGTTGGAATCAGCCCCAGCATTTT.

The CDR3 nucleotides are TGCAGCGTTGGGGCAACCTCCTACGAGCAGTACTTC. It yields the protein CSVGATSYEQYF. This chain joins TRBV29-1 and TRBJ2-7; D unclear. The V gene lost 4 bases and the J gene lost 0 bases, with 7 bases spanning the gap. The CDR3 sequence is 12 residues long. Germline lookup yields CDR1 SQVTM and CDR2 ANQGSEA.

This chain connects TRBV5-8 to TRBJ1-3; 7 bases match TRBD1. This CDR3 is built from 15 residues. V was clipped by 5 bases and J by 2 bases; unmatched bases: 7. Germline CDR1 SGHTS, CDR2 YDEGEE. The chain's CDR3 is CASRDRVGPGNTIYF. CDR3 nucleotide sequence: TGTGCCAGCAGAGACAGGGTTGGCCCTGGAAACACCATATATTTT.

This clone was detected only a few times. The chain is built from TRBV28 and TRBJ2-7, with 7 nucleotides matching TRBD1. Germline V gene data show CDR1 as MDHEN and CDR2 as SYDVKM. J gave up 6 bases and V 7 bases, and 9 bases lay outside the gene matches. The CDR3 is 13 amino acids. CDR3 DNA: TGTGCCAGCACCTCCGGGACAGTCGGCGAGCAGTACTTC. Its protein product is CASTSGTVGEQYF.

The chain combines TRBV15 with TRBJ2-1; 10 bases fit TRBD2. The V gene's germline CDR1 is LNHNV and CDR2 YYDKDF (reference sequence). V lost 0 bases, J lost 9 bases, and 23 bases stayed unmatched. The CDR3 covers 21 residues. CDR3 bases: TGTGCCACCAGCAGAGATTTATCTAGCGGGAGTTCGGACCGCTGGTGGGGTGAGCAGTTCTTC. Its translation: CATSRDLSSGSSDRWWGEQFF.

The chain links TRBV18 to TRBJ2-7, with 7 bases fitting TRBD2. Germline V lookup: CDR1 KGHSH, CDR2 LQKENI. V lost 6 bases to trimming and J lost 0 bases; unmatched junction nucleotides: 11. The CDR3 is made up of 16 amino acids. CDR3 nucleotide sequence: TGTGCCAGCTCGCCCGGGCGGGGGAGAAGCTCCTACGAGCAGTACTTC. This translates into CASSPGRGRSSYEQYF. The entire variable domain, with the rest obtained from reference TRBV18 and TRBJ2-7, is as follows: NAGVMQNPRHLVRRRGQEARLRCSPMKGHSHVYWYRQLPEEGLKFMVYLQKENIIDESGMPKERFSAEFPKEGPSILRIQQVVRGDSAAYFCASSPGRGRSSYEQYFGPGTRLTVT.

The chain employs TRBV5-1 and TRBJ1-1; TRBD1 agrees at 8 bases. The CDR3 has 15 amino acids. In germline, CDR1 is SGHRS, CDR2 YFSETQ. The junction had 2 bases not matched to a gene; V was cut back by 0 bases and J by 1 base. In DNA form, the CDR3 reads TGCGCCAGCAGCTTGGATCAGGGGGCGAACACTGAAGCTTTCTTT. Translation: CASSLDQGANTEAFF. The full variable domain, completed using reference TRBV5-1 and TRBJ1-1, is KAGVTQTPRYLIKTRGQQVTLSCSPISGHRSVSWYQQTPGQGLQFLFEYFSETQRNKGNFPGRFSGRQFSNSRSEMNVSTLELGDSALYLCASSLDQGANTEAFFGQGTRLTVV.

DNA of the CDR3: TGTGCCAGCAGCTTAGCTTCTAGAAACACCATATATTTT. This codes for CASSLASRNTIYF. The chain is built from TRBV11-2 and TRBJ1-3, with no clear D. Trimming pared 1 base from V and 5 bases from J, leaving 6 bases between. This CDR3 comprises 13 residues. Germline CDR1 reads SGHAT; CDR2 reads FQNNGV.

The CDR3 region has the DNA TGTGCCAGCAGTGAAGCCTGGACAGGGCCAAACGAGCAGTACTTC. Encoded protein: CASSEAWTGPNEQYF. J is TRBJ2-7 and V is TRBV6-1; 8 bases align to TRBD1. V shed 0 bases and J 5 bases; nucleotides not matched to a gene: 6. The CDR3 extends over 15 amino acids. In germline, CDR1 is MNHNS, CDR2 SASEGT.

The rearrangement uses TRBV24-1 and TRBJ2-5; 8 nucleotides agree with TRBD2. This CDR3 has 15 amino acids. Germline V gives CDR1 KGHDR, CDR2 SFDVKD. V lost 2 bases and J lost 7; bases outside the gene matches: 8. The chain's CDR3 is CATSDSSQRERTQYF. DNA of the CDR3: TGTGCCACCAGTGATTCGTCCCAGCGGGAGAGGACCCAGTACTTC.

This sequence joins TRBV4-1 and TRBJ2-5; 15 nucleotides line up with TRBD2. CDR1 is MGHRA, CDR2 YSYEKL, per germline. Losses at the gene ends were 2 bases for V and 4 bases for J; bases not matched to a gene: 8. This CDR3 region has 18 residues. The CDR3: CASSQYRGLAGGSETQYF. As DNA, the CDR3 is TGCGCCAGCAGCCAATACCGAGGACTAGCGGGAGGGTCAGAGACCCAGTACTTC.